What follows is one T cell receptor (beta chain) and its context. Its cognate antigen is unknown. The data originate from a study of early T cells in non-severe SARS-CoV-2 infection. Study overall: With bulk RNA from unsorted whole blood as input, sequencing yielded unpaired chains.

Individual cDNA molecules carried attached unique molecular identifiers. TCRdb processed the 5' RACE reads anew with MiXCR; each CDR3 protein has one entry. The table records tens of thousands of distinct CDR3 sequences, nearly 10% of them present only once. V gave up 0 bases and J gave up 4 bases, with 16 bases separating them. Germline lookup yields CDR1 SGHDT and CDR2 YYEEEE. The CDR3 totals 16 residues. Study-wide results and caveats: VDJdb-based annotation leaned toward anti-spike CD8 responses and missed private and CD4 specificities.

The V call is TRBV5-6, the J call TRBJ1-1; maybe TRBD1 (5 bases). Sequencing input: whole blood. The receptor was derived from an adult who was a healthcare worker with PCR-confirmed SARS-CoV-2 infection or an uninfected control (not recorded which). CDR3: CASSLAVGLGGTEAFF. CDR3 sequence (DNA): TGTGCCAGCAGCTTGGCCGTAGGGCTGGGGGGCACTGAAGCTTTCTTT.